These 29 T cell receptor beta chains were sequenced from one sample in a study of CD8 T cells in Susac syndrome (dated by TCRdb to between 2019 and 2020). Library preparation was by the immunoSEQ multiplex PCR assay. RNA was extracted using the RNeasy kit, and about 0.5 to 1 microgram was reverse transcribed with random hexamers. TCRdb redid the processing of the public reads, applying fastp at Q25 and MiXCR, and retained in-frame beta chains. When rows share a CDR3 protein, they turn into one entry using the most common DNA and genes. Here the sample has under 200,000 distinct CDR3 sequences; around 90% occur a single time. The top ten clones comprise over 0.075% of the sample. The sample consisted of CD4+ T cells from PBMCs. The receptors shown here come from a human donor with Susac syndrome.

This clonotype has just a few counts. The rearrangement links TRBV6-1 to TRBJ1-5; a weak D match, TRBD1 (5 bases). The CDR3 totals 14 residues. V lost 5 bases to trimming and J lost 4 bases, with 12 bases between them. CDR1 is MNHNS, CDR2 SASEGT, per germline. The CDR3 bases are TGTGCCAGCAGTCAGTCTGGGGGGAATCAGCCCCAGCATTTT. The encoded protein is CASSQSGGNQPQHF.

V and J are TRBV19 and TRBJ1-4; D gene ambiguous. Germline loops: CDR1 LNHDA, CDR2 SQIVND (reference sequence). The length of the CDR3 is 14 residues. Trimming cost V 6 bases and J 4 bases, with 12 bases left between them. In DNA form, the CDR3 reads TGTGCCAGTAGCCGGAGTGGGAGTAATGAAAAACTGTTTTTT. Translation: CASSRSGSNEKLFF.

V gene TRBV29-1 combines with J gene TRBJ2-1, with TRBD2 matching 8 bases. The CDR3 sequence is 13 residues long. V shed 7 bases and J 7 bases; nucleotides not matched to a gene: 9. Germline-derived CDR1 and CDR2 are SQVTM and ANQGSEA. The CDR3 DNA follows: TGCAGCGCCTTAGCGGGGAATCGTAATGAGCAGTTCTTC. Protein product: CSALAGNRNEQFF.

This chain uses TRBV15 with TRBJ1-5; D gene unclear. The V end lost 4 bases, the J end lost 3 bases, and 10 bases lay between the germline ends. CDR1 and CDR2 from the germline V gene are LNHNV and YYDKDF (reference sequence). The CDR3 contains 14 residues. CDR3 nucleotide sequence: TGTGCCACCAGCACAGATAGGACCAATCAGCCCCAGCATTTT. Its protein product is CATSTDRTNQPQHF.

V usage is TRBV20-1 and J usage is TRBJ2-6; D is possibly TRBD1 (5 bases). V lost 4 bases to trimming and J lost 4 bases, with 8 bases between them. The length of the CDR3 is 13 residues. CDR1 is DFQATT and CDR2 is SNEGSKA in the germline V gene (reference sequence). This CDR3 is CSAIRQGANVLTF. The CDR3 nucleotides read TGCAGTGCTATTCGACAGGGGGCCAACGTCCTGACTTTC.

V is TRBV19 and J is TRBJ2-7; 7 bases map to TRBD1. The germline V gene encodes CDR1 LNHDA and CDR2 SQIVND (reference sequence). The V segment lost 5 bases and the J segment 7 bases; nucleotides outside the gene matches: 11. This CDR3 comprises 14 residues. The CDR3 sequence is CASSQQTGSGEQYF. In nucleotides, the CDR3 is TGTGCCAGTAGTCAACAGACAGGGTCGGGAGAGCAGTACTTC. The whole variable domain, remainder taken from reference TRBV19 and TRBJ2-7, is DGGITQSPKYLFRKEGQNVTLSCEQNLNHDAMYWYRQDPGQGLRLIYYSQIVNDFQKGDIAEGYSVSREKKESFPLTVTSAQKNPTAFYLCASSQQTGSGEQYFGPGTRLTVT.

J is TRBJ1-2 and V is TRBV30, with D uncertain. V was cut by 2 bases and J by 7 bases, with 8 bases left in between. The CDR3 consists of 11 residues. CDR1 is GTSNPN and CDR2 is SVGIG in the germline V gene (reference sequence). The CDR3 sequence is CAWSPISGYTF. CDR3 sequence (DNA): TGTGCCTGGAGTCCCATAAGTGGCTACACCTTC.

CDR3 sequence reads: CASSFSSSTQYF. The DNA for the CDR3 is TGTGCCAGCAGCTTTTCGTCCTCTACGCAGTATTTT. The genes are TRBV5-4 and TRBJ2-3; D gene uncertain. Germline loops: CDR1 SGHNT, CDR2 YYREEE (reference sequence). V shed 2 bases and J shed 8 bases, with 9 bases lying between them. This CDR3 region has 12 residues.

The V and J genes are TRBV28 and TRBJ2-7; D unresolved. Trimming removed 4 bases from V and 3 bases from J, with 10 bases in between. From germline, CDR1 is MDHEN and CDR2 SYDVKM. This CDR3 is 13 amino acids long. The CDR3 sequence: CASSSQEHYEQYF. The CDR3 region has the DNA TGTGCCAGCAGTTCTCAGGAACACTACGAGCAGTACTTC.

The chain couples TRBV10-3 to TRBJ2-3; 10 bases fit TRBD2. There are 14 residues in the CDR3. V dropped 10 bases and J dropped 1; count of bases not matched to a gene: 5. Germline values: CDR1 ENHRY, CDR2 SYGVKD. This chain's CDR3 is CATRTSGRTDTQYF. DNA of the CDR3: TGTGCCACCAGGACTAGCGGCCGCACAGATACGCAGTATTTT.

The V and J genes are TRBV30 and TRBJ1-2, with TRBD1 matching 10 bases. Germline values: CDR1 GTSNPN, CDR2 SVGIG (reference sequence). With 6 bases clipped from V and 2 bases from J, the junction kept 3 bases outside the gene matches. This CDR3 comprises 13 residues. Here the CDR3 reads CACSGQGNYGYTF. CDR3 in DNA: TGTGCCTGTTCGGGACAGGGGAACTATGGCTACACCTTC.

V and J are TRBV18 and TRBJ2-5; 7 bases line up with TRBD2. Trimming at V came to 0 bases and at J to 7 bases, leaving 17 bases not matched to a gene. CDR1 KGHSH and CDR2 LQKENI come from the germline V gene. The CDR3 has 18 residues. This chain's CDR3 is CASSPPALFRSGVPTQYF. The CDR3 coding sequence is TGTGCCAGCTCACCACCGGCTCTTTTCAGAAGCGGGGTTCCGACCCAGTACTTC.

The chain has TRBV3-1 and TRBJ2-1; possibly TRBD1 for D (8 bases). This CDR3 is built from 16 residues. The V gene's germline CDR1 is LGHDT and CDR2 YNNKEL (reference sequence). V lost 4 bases to trimming and J lost 10 bases, with 23 bases between them. The CDR3 nucleotides read TGTGCCAGCAGCCCCCAGGGGGCTAGCGGAGGAGTGGAGCAGTTCTTC. It yields the protein CASSPQGASGGVEQFF.

CDR3 DNA: TGTGCCAGCAGTTCAGGACAGCTTAATGAAAAACTGTTTTTT. Translating it yields CASSSGQLNEKLFF. The chain links TRBV27 to TRBJ1-4, with a weak D call TRBD1 (6 bases). The germline V and J ends were trimmed by 4 bases and 4 bases, with 10 bases remaining between them. CDR3 length equals 14 residues. From germline, CDR1 is MNHEY and CDR2 SMNVEV (reference sequence).

J is TRBJ2-5 and V is TRBV20-1; D possibly corresponds to TRBD2 (6 bases). With 3 bases removed from V and 1 base from J, the gap between germline ends came to 15 bases. CDR1 and CDR2 from the germline V gene are DFQATT and SNEGSKA (reference sequence). The CDR3 contains 15 residues. The CDR3 region has the DNA TGCAGTGCTAGTGGGGACTTTAAAGGCCAAGAGACCCAGTACTTC. It codes for CSASGDFKGQETQYF.

The gene calls are TRBV19 and TRBJ1-1; D is uncertain. Germline-derived CDR1 and CDR2 are LNHDA and SQIVND (reference sequence). V gave up 7 bases and J gave up 3 bases, with 6 bases separating them. This CDR3 spans 11 amino acids. The CDR3 DNA reads as TGTGCCAGTAACGGGTACACTGAAGCTTTCTTT. This encodes CASNGYTEAFF.

The chain recombines TRBV20-1 with TRBJ2-5, with D possibly TRBD1 on 6 matching bases. The CDR3 totals 13 residues. With 5 bases removed from V and 2 bases from J, the gap between germline ends came to 12 bases. CDR1 DFQATT and CDR2 SNEGSKA come from the germline V gene (reference sequence). CDR3 protein: CSAYRVNQETQYF. CDR3 bases: TGCAGTGCTTACAGGGTTAATCAAGAGACCCAGTACTTC.

The rearrangement links TRBV5-1 to TRBJ2-2; 7 bases agree with TRBD1. Germline CDR1 SGHRS, CDR2 YFSETQ. V shed 4 bases and J 6 bases; nucleotides not matched to a gene: 6. The CDR3 contains 14 residues. This CDR3 reads CASSRYRGPGELFF. As DNA, the CDR3 is TGCGCCAGCAGCCGATACAGGGGCCCCGGGGAGCTGTTTTTT.

The chain recombines TRBV6-1 with TRBJ2-5; 7 bases align to TRBD2. V lost 6 bases, J lost 5 bases, and 6 bases stayed unmatched. CDR1 and CDR2 (germline): MNHNS, SASEGT. This CDR3 comprises 13 residues. The DNA of the CDR3 is TGTGCCAGCAGGGGGGGGACTCCGGAGACCCAGTACTTC. Its protein product is CASRGGTPETQYF.

The V call is TRBV5-1, the J call TRBJ1-2; D unresolved. Germline-derived CDR1 and CDR2 are SGHRS and YFSETQ. Trimming removed 0 bases from V and 4 bases from J, with 10 bases in between. The CDR3 extends over 14 amino acids. The CDR3 DNA reads TGCGCCAGCAGCTTGGAGGACCACCTCTATGGCTACACCTTC. Protein product: CASSLEDHLYGYTF.

This clonotype was seen only a few times. The chain employs TRBV4-2 and TRBJ2-1; no firm D call. The germline CDR1 and CDR2 sequences are LGHNA and YNFKEQ. The CDR3 consists of 16 residues. V was cut by 0 bases and J by 2 bases, with 11 bases left in between. The CDR3 bases are TGTGCCAGCAGCCAAGATTACTGGAAAACCTACAATGAGCAGTTCTTC. It translates to CASSQDYWKTYNEQFF.

The chain couples TRBV30 to TRBJ2-5; 7 nucleotides line up with TRBD2. The CDR3 is 11 residues long. Per germline, CDR1 GTSNPN and CDR2 SVGIG (reference sequence). V trimming: 7 bases; J trimming: 7 bases; junction bases outside the gene matches: 6. The CDR3 bases are TGTGCCTCTAGCGGTGGGGGGACCCAGTACTTC. As protein: CASSGGGTQYF.

This chain connects TRBV7-2 to TRBJ2-1; no definite D call. Germline V gene lookup returns CDR1 SGHTA and CDR2 FQGNSA. The CDR3 has 14 amino acids. With 5 bases removed from V and 7 bases from J, the gap between germline ends came to 15 bases. The CDR3 spells CASSPRWLRNEQFF. CDR3 bases: TGTGCCAGCAGCCCGCGGTGGCTTCGGAATGAGCAGTTCTTC.

The chain has TRBV7-9 and TRBJ2-7, with D possibly being TRBD1 (5 bases). The V gene lost 6 bases and the J gene lost 1 base, with 10 bases spanning the gap. CDR3 length equals 13 residues. The germline V gene encodes CDR1 SEHNR and CDR2 FQNEAQ (reference sequence). The CDR3 DNA follows: TGTGCCAGCAGTTCGGACATATCCTACGAGCAGTACTTC. Translation gives CASSSDISYEQYF.

The chain carries TRBV5-4 and TRBJ1-1; 8 positions agree with TRBD1. CDR1 and CDR2 (germline): SGHNT, YYREEE (reference sequence). This CDR3 has 15 residues. J was trimmed by 4 bases and V by 5 bases; bases with no gene match: 10. The CDR3 here is CASRIATGAFTEAFF. The CDR3 nucleotides read TGTGCCAGCAGGATCGCGACAGGGGCGTTCACTGAAGCTTTCTTT. The whole variable domain, filled in from reference TRBV5-4 and TRBJ1-1, reads ETGVTQSPTHLIKTRGQQVTLRCSSQSGHNTVSWYQQALGQGPQFIFQYYREEENGRGNFPPRFSGLQFPNYSSELNVNALELDDSALYLCASRIATGAFTEAFFGQGTRLTVV.

The J gene is TRBJ2-2, the V gene TRBV20-1, with TRBD2 as a possible D gene (5 bases). The CDR3 runs 14 residues. Germline assignment: CDR1 DFQATT and CDR2 SNEGSKA (reference sequence). V dropped 0 bases and J dropped 3 bases, with 8 bases sitting between them. The CDR3, as DNA: TGCAGTGCTAGAGAAACAGCGGACACCGGGGAGCTGTTTTTT. Translated, it gives CSARETADTGELFF.

V usage is TRBV7-9 and J usage is TRBJ2-1; the D gene is possibly TRBD2 (6 bases). CDR3 length equals 16 residues. Trimming removed 5 bases at V and 3 bases at J, with 17 bases between. CDR1 is SEHNR, CDR2 FQNEAQ, per germline (reference sequence). CDR3 protein: CASSLAGKASYNEQFF. The CDR3 nucleotides read TGTGCCAGCAGCCTCGCGGGGAAAGCAAGCTACAATGAGCAGTTCTTC.

The V call is TRBV11-1, the J call TRBJ2-3; D is uncertain. Trimming removed 3 bases from V and 4 bases from J, with 2 bases in between. The CDR3 totals 11 residues. Germline V gene lookup returns CDR1 SGHAT and CDR2 FQDESV (reference sequence). CDR3: CASSFSDTQYF. CDR3 nucleotide sequence: TGTGCCAGCAGCTTCTCAGATACGCAGTATTTT.

This clonotype was picked up a small number of times. The chain is built from TRBV14 and TRBJ2-2; D gene unclear. Trimming shortened V by 1 base and J by 0 bases, and 6 bases separated the two germline ends. Germline V gene lookup returns CDR1 SGHDN and CDR2 FVKESK. The length of the CDR3 is 15 residues. CDR3: CASSQGQANTGELFF. DNA of the CDR3: TGTGCCAGCAGCCAAGGTCAAGCGAACACCGGGGAGCTGTTTTTT.